The 6 T cell receptor beta chains below come from one sample, sequenced in a study of T-cell memory formation after mild COVID-19. TCRdb called the 5' RACE reads again in MiXCR, with one record for every CDR3 protein. This table holds approximately 350,000 distinct CDR3 sequences, 25% to 30% found once. The sample taken for sequencing was PBMCs or a T cell subset sorted from them (not recorded which). The receptors stem from an adult woman who had mild COVID-19 (a few samples of this study predate the infection). Cell type and time point are not known.

This clonotype was seen only a few times. The rearrangement uses TRBV20-1 and TRBJ1-2; D call uncertain. The V end was cut by 3 bases, the J end by 1 base, with 6 bases between. Germline V gene data show CDR1 as DFQATT and CDR2 as SNEGSKA (reference sequence). The CDR3 length is 12 residues. The DNA for the CDR3 is TGCAGTGCTAGTACGAGTAACTATGGCTACACCTTC. It is translated as CSASTSNYGYTF.

This clonotype has more than one count but fewer than ten. Here the CDR3 reads CASSLGPKGQATDTQYF. In DNA form, the CDR3 reads TGTGCCAGCAGCTTAGGCCCGAAGGGACAGGCCACAGATACGCAGTATTTT. The chain links TRBV7-9 to TRBJ2-3; the match to TRBD1 covers 8 bases. Germline lookup yields CDR1 SEHNR and CDR2 FQNEAQ (reference sequence). V gave up 1 base and J gave up 2 bases; unmatched junction bases: 8. This CDR3 has 17 residues.

This rearrangement joins TRBV4-2 to TRBJ1-5, with 9 bases that match TRBD1. The CDR3 covers 15 residues. Trimming at V came to 4 bases and at J to 7 bases, leaving 8 bases not matched to a gene. Looked up from germline, CDR1 is LGHNA and CDR2 is YNFKEQ. Here the CDR3 reads CASSPGTGRHQPQHF. For the CDR3, the DNA is TGTGCCAGCAGCCCCGGGACAGGGAGGCACCAGCCCCAGCATTTT.

This clonotype was seen a handful of times. V and J are TRBV12-3 or TRBV12-4 and TRBJ1-5, with D unresolved. Trimming removed 5 bases at V and 0 bases at J, with 14 bases between. The CDR3 extends over 16 amino acids. The CDR3 loop is CASSLGSIYSNQPQHF. The CDR3 DNA reads as TGTGCCAGCAGTCTAGGGAGTATCTATAGCAATCAGCCCCAGCATTTT.

V and J are TRBV10-3 and TRBJ2-3; 10 bases match TRBD2. The V and J ends lost 11 bases and 3 bases, in that order; junction bases with no gene match: 11. The germline CDR1 and CDR2 sequences are ENHRY and SYGVKD. The CDR3 extends over 15 amino acids. The DNA for the CDR3 is TGTGCCGTCACGAGGGGGACTAGCGAAACAGATACGCAGTATTTT. This encodes CAVTRGTSETDTQYF.

In this sample, this clonotype turned up a few times. The genes are TRBV7-9 and TRBJ1-4, with 9 bases fitting TRBD1. There are 14 residues in the CDR3. Germline CDR1 and CDR2: SEHNR and FQNEAQ (reference sequence). The V gene end was trimmed by 4 bases and the J gene end by 4 bases; junction bases not matched to a gene: 1. The CDR3 DNA reads TGTGCCAGCAGCTCGGGACAGGGTAATGAAAAACTGTTTTTT. Translating gives CASSSGQGNEKLFF.